The clone carrying this T cell receptor beta chain was detected only a few times. Its matching antigen is unknown. The source of the sample is a study of shared clonotypes between healthy human individuals. Sequenced by immunoSEQ multiplex PCR; TCRdb stores in-frame clones only, minus some. The sample consists of about 1 million clones, around 76% of them appearing once. Whole-study results and caveats: What rarefaction showed was incomplete sorted-subset sequencing despite large depth. Sequencing depth was a factor that was expected to affect clonotype sharing among donors.

With 5 bases removed from V and 3 bases from J, the gap between germline ends came to 14 bases. CDR1 and CDR2 (germline): SGHRS, YFSETQ. The CDR3 has 14 amino acids. Sequenced: memory CD4+ T cells sorted from blood. Regarding subset: CD45RA-negative fraction. This sequence was found in a man aged 18 to 30 in good health. The chain links TRBV5-1 to TRBJ1-1; possibly TRBD1 for D (6 bases). Here the CDR3 reads CASRARGPDTEAFF. CDR3 in DNA: TGCGCCAGCAGGGCCAGGGGCCCCGACACTGAAGCTTTCTTT.